This T cell receptor (beta chain) was observed in a study of cytomegalovirus exposure and HLA in healthy donors. Study at large: The roughly 120 validation repertoires and the roughly 680 first-cohort repertoires shared a platform, a later analysis reported.

Overall study results and limits: Through in vitro validation, a few CMV-associated chains were shown to be specific for CMV antigens.

For this clone: Its antigen is unknown.

V was clipped by 4 bases and J by 10 bases, with 14 bases between them. The CDR3 runs 12 residues. The germline V gene encodes CDR1 SGDLS and CDR2 YYNGEE. Produced via immunoSEQ multiplex PCR; TCRdb's table is partial and in-frame only. The sample has fewer than 300,000 clones; over 75% are singletons. The sequence was obtained from a woman between 18 and 29 years old in good health and CMV-seronegative. This rearrangement joins TRBV9 to TRBJ1-1, with no clear D. Sequenced input: PBMCs. The DNA of the CDR3 is TGTGCCAGCAGCCCCCGAGGGTATCCAGCTTTCTTT. It encodes CASSPRGYPAFF.